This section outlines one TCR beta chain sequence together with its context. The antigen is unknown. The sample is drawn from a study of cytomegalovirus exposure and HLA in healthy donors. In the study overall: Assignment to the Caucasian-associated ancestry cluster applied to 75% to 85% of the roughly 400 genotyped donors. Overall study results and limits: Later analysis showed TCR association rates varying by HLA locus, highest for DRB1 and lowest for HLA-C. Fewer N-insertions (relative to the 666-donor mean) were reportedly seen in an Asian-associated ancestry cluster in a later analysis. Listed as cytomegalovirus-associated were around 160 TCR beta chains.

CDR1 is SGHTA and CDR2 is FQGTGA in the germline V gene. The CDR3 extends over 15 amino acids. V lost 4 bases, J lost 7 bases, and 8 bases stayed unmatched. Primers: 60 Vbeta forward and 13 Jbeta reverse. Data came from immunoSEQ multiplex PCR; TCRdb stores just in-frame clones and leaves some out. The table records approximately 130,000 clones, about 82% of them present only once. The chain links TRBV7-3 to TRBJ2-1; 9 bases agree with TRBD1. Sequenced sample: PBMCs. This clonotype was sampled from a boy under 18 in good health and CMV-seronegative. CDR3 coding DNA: TGTGCCAGCAGCTCCCTGGGGACAGGGACGAATGAGCAGTTCTTC. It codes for CASSSLGTGTNEQFF.